The 26 T cell receptor beta chains given below trace back to one sample, sequenced in a study of long-term antiretroviral therapy in people with HIV. Sequencing used immunoSEQ v3.0 at survey level. The data were produced by immunoSEQ multiplex PCR, yet TCRdb's version contains in-frame clones alone and is incomplete. The top ten clones hold about 6.9% of a sample with 20,000 or so clones, just over 75% of them seen once. Sample: unsorted PBMCs, taken 2.2 years after starting antiretroviral therapy. These receptors were obtained from a man over 45 with HIV.

This chain connects TRBV5-6 to TRBJ2-5; D ambiguous. The CDR3 has 14 amino acids. Germline assignment: CDR1 SGHDT and CDR2 YYEEEE. V shed 0 bases and J shed 2 bases, with 8 bases lying between them. The CDR3 here is CASSLVGRQETQYF. CDR3 nucleotide sequence: TGTGCCAGCAGCTTGGTTGGCAGACAAGAGACCCAGTACTTC.

The chain employs TRBV7-9 and TRBJ2-7; D possibly corresponds to TRBD1 (6 bases). Germline CDR1 is SEHNR and CDR2 is FQNEAQ (reference sequence). V was cut by 5 bases and J by 3 bases, with 17 bases left in between. CDR3 length equals 15 residues. CDR3 loop: CASSQYRDTDYEQYF. CDR3 in DNA: TGTGCCAGCAGCCAATACCGGGACACAGACTACGAGCAGTACTTC.

V gene TRBV19 combines with J gene TRBJ1-1; 8 bases are a match to TRBD1. This CDR3 spans 15 amino acids. V was pared by 5 bases and J by 3 bases, with 8 bases of the junction left unmatched. The germline V gene has CDR1 LNHDA and CDR2 SQIVND (reference sequence). The CDR3 loop reads CASSSGTGVHTEAFF. DNA for the CDR3: TGTGCCAGTAGTTCAGGGACAGGAGTCCACACTGAAGCTTTCTTT.

The V call is TRBV27, the J call TRBJ2-7; no reliable D call. CDR3 length: 13 amino acids. Germline values: CDR1 MNHEY, CDR2 SMNVEV (reference sequence). V shed 2 bases and J shed 7 bases, with 12 bases lying between them. CDR3 sequence (DNA): TGTGCCAGCAGTTTACAGTACCGGCTTGAGCAGTACTTC. Protein product: CASSLQYRLEQYF.

The chain is built from TRBV2 and TRBJ2-7, with D maybe TRBD1 (5 bases). This CDR3 spans 18 amino acids. CDR1 is SNHLY and CDR2 is FYNNEI in the germline V gene. V dropped 6 bases and J dropped 0 bases, with 24 bases sitting between them. The CDR3 region is CASRGRVGVKKSSYEQYF. CDR3 nucleotides: TGTGCCAGCAGAGGCCGAGTAGGGGTTAAGAAAAGCTCCTACGAGCAGTACTTC.

This chain uses TRBV9 with TRBJ1-5; D is uncertain. CDR1 is SGDLS and CDR2 is YYNGEE in the germline V gene. The CDR3 loop spans 15 amino acids. Trimming stripped 4 bases from V and 5 bases from J, with 16 bases between. The CDR3 DNA follows: TGTGCCAGCAGCCCTACCGGGCAGATCTATCAGCCCCAGCATTTT. This gives the protein CASSPTGQIYQPQHF.

V usage is TRBV11-2 and J usage is TRBJ2-2, with D possibly being TRBD1 (6 bases). This CDR3 region has 15 residues. Germline CDR1 reads SGHAT; CDR2 reads FQNNGV. The ends were cut back, 4 bases at V and 3 bases at J, with 12 bases in the middle. This CDR3 reads CASSSLGQHTGELFF. The CDR3 DNA sequence: TGTGCCAGCAGCTCATTAGGACAGCACACCGGGGAGCTGTTTTTT.

The J gene is TRBJ1-1, the V gene TRBV7-2; D is unresolved. The CDR3 loop spans 14 amino acids. V lost 6 bases and J 0 bases, leaving 11 bases between the germline ends. Germline loops: CDR1 SGHTA, CDR2 FQGNSA. The chain's CDR3 is CASRPRWVNTEAFF. The CDR3 DNA is TGTGCCAGCAGGCCACGCTGGGTGAACACTGAAGCTTTCTTT.

V gene TRBV5-5 combines with J gene TRBJ2-3, with TRBD2 matching over 8 bases. The CDR3 spans 17 residues. The germline gives CDR1 SGHKS, CDR2 YYEKEE (reference sequence). V shed 4 bases and J 5 bases; nucleotides not matched to a gene: 15. CDR3 sequence (DNA): TGTGCCAGCAGCCCCCTTGGAGCGGGGGCTGGGAGAGATACGCAGTATTTT. Its protein is CASSPLGAGAGRDTQYF.

The rearrangement joins TRBV6-5 to TRBJ1-1; D remains unclear. CDR3 length: 13 amino acids. Germline CDR1 and CDR2: MNHEY and SVGAGI. Trimming took 0 bases from V and 4 from J, leaving 6 bases between them. The CDR3 spells CASSYSSSTEAFF. The DNA of the CDR3 is TGTGCCAGCAGTTACTCGAGCAGCACTGAAGCTTTCTTT.

The rearrangement joins TRBV29-1 to TRBJ2-3, with a possible D match to TRBD1 (5 bases). The germline V and J ends were trimmed by 2 bases and 5 bases, with 11 bases remaining between them. The length of the CDR3 is 13 residues. Germline V gene lookup returns CDR1 SQVTM and CDR2 ANQGSEA. As DNA, the CDR3 is TGCAGCGTTGAAAAGGGGAAAAGAGATACGCAGTATTTT. Protein product: CSVEKGKRDTQYF.

This chain joins TRBV7-9 and TRBJ2-1, with D hard to call. Germline values: CDR1 SEHNR, CDR2 FQNEAQ (reference sequence). The V gene lost 2 bases and the J gene lost 12 bases, with 14 bases spanning the gap. The CDR3 is 13 amino acids. The CDR3 protein is CASSLTHSARQFF. DNA of the CDR3: TGTGCCAGCAGCTTAACACATTCGGCACGGCAGTTCTTC.

The genes are TRBV5-1 and TRBJ2-7; D is perhaps TRBD1 (7 bases). V gave up 3 bases and J gave up 4 bases, with 11 bases separating them. Germline CDR1 and CDR2: SGHRS and YFSETQ. The CDR3 runs to 13 residues. CDR3 sequence: CASSSSGGYEQYF. The CDR3 DNA follows: TGCGCCAGCAGCTCTTCAGGGGGGTACGAGCAGTACTTC.

The chain employs TRBV9 and TRBJ2-7; D is ambiguous. Per germline, CDR1 SGDLS and CDR2 YYNGEE. The CDR3 runs 15 residues. V shed 4 bases and J shed 2 bases, with 16 bases lying between them. CDR3 sequence reads: CASSPRAVGTYEQYF. The CDR3, as DNA: TGTGCCAGCAGCCCCCGGGCGGTGGGCACCTACGAGCAGTACTTC.

The V call is TRBV7-6, the J call TRBJ1-6; maybe TRBD1 (5 bases). V was pared by 2 bases and J by 6 bases, with 8 bases between. Germline V lookup: CDR1 SGHVS, CDR2 FNYEAQ. There are 14 residues in the CDR3. The CDR3 nucleotides read TGTGCCAGCAGCTTAAGACAGCTTAATTCACCCCTCCACTTT. Its protein is CASSLRQLNSPLHF. Full variable domain (missing parts from reference TRBV7-6 and TRBJ1-6): GAGVSQSPRYKVTKRGQDVALRCDPISGHVSLYWYRQALGQGPEFLTYFNYEAQQDKSGLPNDRFSAERPEGSISTLTIQRTEQRDSAMYRCASSLRQLNSPLHFGNGTRLTVT.

The J gene is TRBJ1-4, the V gene TRBV5-4; D is undetermined. Trimming shortened V by 2 bases and J by 0 bases, and 8 bases separated the two germline ends. Per the germline V gene, CDR1 is SGHNT and CDR2 is YYREEE (reference sequence). There are 15 residues in the CDR3. CDR3 residues: CASSFAGSTNEKLFF. CDR3 nucleotides: TGTGCCAGCAGCTTCGCGGGGTCAACTAATGAAAAACTGTTTTTT.

The V and J genes are TRBV6-6 and TRBJ1-5; TRBD1 is a possible D gene (5 bases). V was clipped by 5 bases and J by 0 bases, with 8 bases between them. CDR1 and CDR2 from the germline V gene are MNHNY and SVGAGI (reference sequence). CDR3 length: 14 amino acids. The CDR3 protein is CASSNTGSNQPQHF. The DNA for the CDR3 is TGTGCCAGCAGTAATACAGGTAGCAATCAGCCCCAGCATTTT.

This chain connects TRBV7-9 to TRBJ1-1; D uncertain. CDR3 length: 11 amino acids. The V and J ends lost 4 bases and 6 bases respectively, with 6 bases between them. Germline loops: CDR1 SEHNR, CDR2 FQNEAQ (reference sequence). The CDR3 protein is CASSSAPEAFF. The CDR3 DNA sequence: TGTGCCAGCAGCTCCGCCCCTGAAGCTTTCTTT.

Only a few counts were recorded for this clone. The chain is built from TRBV28 and TRBJ2-2; weak D call: TRBD2 (6 bases). CDR1 and CDR2 from the germline V gene are MDHEN and SYDVKM. The CDR3 consists of 17 residues. Trimming left V 2 bases short and J 1 base short, with 14 bases between. Here the CDR3 reads CASSLGGFRGNTGELFF. CDR3 nucleotide sequence: TGTGCCAGCAGTTTAGGGGGGTTTAGGGGGAACACCGGGGAGCTGTTTTTT. The complete variable domain, with remaining parts taken from reference TRBV28 and TRBJ2-2, reads DVKVTQSSRYLVKRTGEKVFLECVQDMDHENMFWYRQDPGLGLRLIYFSYDVKMKEKGDIPEGYSVSREKKERFSLILESASTNQTSMYLCASSLGGFRGNTGELFFGEGSRLTVL.

The chain carries TRBV7-9 and TRBJ1-3; no clear D gene. Trimming stripped 9 bases from V and 2 bases from J, with 17 bases between. CDR3 length equals 15 residues. CDR1 is SEHNR and CDR2 is FQNEAQ in the germline V gene (reference sequence). The CDR3 nucleotides are TGTGCCAGTGGTAAAGCGGGGTCTACTGGAAACACCATATATTTT. This gives the protein CASGKAGSTGNTIYF.

The chain combines TRBV5-1 with TRBJ2-7; D is unresolved. V dropped 0 bases and J dropped 5 bases, with 15 bases sitting between them. The CDR3 is made up of 15 amino acids. CDR1 SGHRS and CDR2 YFSETQ come from the germline V gene. CDR3 in amino acids: CASSLEQATLHEQYF. CDR3 sequence (DNA): TGCGCCAGCAGCTTGGAGCAGGCGACCCTCCACGAGCAGTACTTC.

This chain connects TRBV19 to TRBJ1-1, with D uncertain. CDR3 length: 15 residues. V dropped 4 bases and J dropped 3 bases, with 15 bases sitting between them. Germline V gives CDR1 LNHDA, CDR2 SQIVND (reference sequence). The CDR3 DNA follows: TGTGCCAGTAGTAGACGAGACCGCCGATACACTGAAGCTTTCTTT. This gives the protein CASSRRDRRYTEAFF.

V usage is TRBV29-1 and J usage is TRBJ2-7, with D perhaps TRBD2 (6 bases). Between the trimmed V and J ends, which lost 7 bases and 2 bases, there was a span of 12 bases. Germline V gene lookup returns CDR1 SQVTM and CDR2 ANQGSEA. This CDR3 comprises 12 residues. In DNA form, the CDR3 reads TGCAGCGCACGGGACTCGGCCTACGAGCAGTACTTC. It yields the protein CSARDSAYEQYF.

V gene TRBV6-5 combines with J gene TRBJ2-1; D possibly corresponds to TRBD2 (7 bases). The CDR3 contains 15 residues. Trimming took off 5 bases at V and 3 bases at J, with 14 bases between the two ends. CDR1 is MNHEY, CDR2 SVGAGI, per germline. The CDR3 loop is CASSSDGGLYNEQFF. CDR3 bases: TGTGCCAGCAGTAGCGACGGGGGGCTCTACAATGAGCAGTTCTTC.

V gene TRBV5-1 combines with J gene TRBJ1-4, with D unclear. The CDR3 extends over 13 amino acids. Trimming removed 0 bases from V and 9 bases from J, with 9 bases in between. CDR1 SGHRS and CDR2 YFSETQ come from the germline V gene. The CDR3 DNA sequence: TGCGCCAGCAGCTTGGAAGGCAGCCAAAAACTGTTTTTT. The encoded protein is CASSLEGSQKLFF.

The chain recombines TRBV19 with TRBJ1-5, with D tentatively TRBD1 (6 bases). V gave up 0 bases and J gave up 3 bases, with 9 bases separating them. CDR1 and CDR2 from the germline V gene are LNHDA and SQIVND (reference sequence). CDR3 length equals 15 residues. CDR3 in amino acids: CASSIDRGVNQPQHF. In DNA, the CDR3 is TGTGCCAGTAGTATAGATAGGGGGGTCAATCAGCCCCAGCATTTT.